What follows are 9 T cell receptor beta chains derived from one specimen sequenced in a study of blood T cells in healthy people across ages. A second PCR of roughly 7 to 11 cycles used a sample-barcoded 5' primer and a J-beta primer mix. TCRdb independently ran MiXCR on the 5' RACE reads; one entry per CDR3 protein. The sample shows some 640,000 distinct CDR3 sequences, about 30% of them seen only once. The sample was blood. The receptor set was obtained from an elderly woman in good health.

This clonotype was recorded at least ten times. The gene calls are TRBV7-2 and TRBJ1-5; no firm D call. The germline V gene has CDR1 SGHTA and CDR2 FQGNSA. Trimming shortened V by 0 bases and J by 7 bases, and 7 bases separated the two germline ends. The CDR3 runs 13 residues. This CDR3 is CASSLAPLQPQHF. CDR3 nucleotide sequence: TGTGCCAGCAGCTTAGCCCCGCTACAGCCCCAGCATTTT. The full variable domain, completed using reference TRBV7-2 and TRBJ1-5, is GAGVSQSPSNKVTEKGKDVELRCDPISGHTALYWYRQSLGQGLEFLIYFQGNSAPDKSGLPSDRFSAERTGGSVSTLTIQRTQQEDSAVYLCASSLAPLQPQHFGDGTRLSIL.

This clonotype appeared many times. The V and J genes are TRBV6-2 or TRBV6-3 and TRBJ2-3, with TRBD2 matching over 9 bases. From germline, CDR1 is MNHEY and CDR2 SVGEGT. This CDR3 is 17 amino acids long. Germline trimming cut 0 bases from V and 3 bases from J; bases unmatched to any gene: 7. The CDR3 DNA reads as TGTGCCAGCAGTTACTCCCGGACTAGCGACCTAACAGATACGCAGTATTTT. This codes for CASSYSRTSDLTDTQYF.

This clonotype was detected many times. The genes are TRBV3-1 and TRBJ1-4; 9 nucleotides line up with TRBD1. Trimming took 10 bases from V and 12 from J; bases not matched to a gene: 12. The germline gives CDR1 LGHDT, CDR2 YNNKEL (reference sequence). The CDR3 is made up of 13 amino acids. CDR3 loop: CATQPTGGSELFF. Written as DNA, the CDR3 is TGTGCCACCCAACCGACAGGGGGAAGTGAACTGTTTTTT.

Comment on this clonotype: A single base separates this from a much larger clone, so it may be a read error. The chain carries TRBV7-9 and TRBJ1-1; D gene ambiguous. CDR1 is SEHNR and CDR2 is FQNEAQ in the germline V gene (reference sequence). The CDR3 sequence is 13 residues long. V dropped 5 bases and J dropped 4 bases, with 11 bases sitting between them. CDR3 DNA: TGTGCCAGCAGCGAAGTAACGGGCACTGAAGCTTTCTTT. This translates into CASSEVTGTEAFF.

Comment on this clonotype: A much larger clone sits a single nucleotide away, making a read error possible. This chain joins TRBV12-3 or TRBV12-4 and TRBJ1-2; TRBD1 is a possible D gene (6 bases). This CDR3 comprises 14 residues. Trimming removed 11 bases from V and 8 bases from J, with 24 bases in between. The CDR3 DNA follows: TGTGCCGGCATTAGAAGGGGGACCCCGGGGGGCTACACCTTC. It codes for CAGIRRGTPGGYTF.

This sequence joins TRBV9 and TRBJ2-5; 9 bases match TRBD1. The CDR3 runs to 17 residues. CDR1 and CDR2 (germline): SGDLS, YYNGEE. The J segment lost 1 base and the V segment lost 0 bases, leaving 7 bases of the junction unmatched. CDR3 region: CASSVAPTTGGQETQYF. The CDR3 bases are TGTGCCAGCAGCGTAGCCCCGACGACAGGGGGCCAAGAGACCCAGTACTTC.

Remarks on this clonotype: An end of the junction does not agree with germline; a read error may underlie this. Here the CDR3 reads CAGSGQGQNTEAFF. The CDR3 region has the DNA TGTGCCGGCAGCGGACAGGGTCAGAACACTGAAGCTTTCTTT. V is TRBV5-4 and J is TRBJ1-1; TRBD1 matches 8 bases. The CDR3 loop spans 14 amino acids. Germline values: CDR1 SGHNT, CDR2 YYREEE (reference sequence).

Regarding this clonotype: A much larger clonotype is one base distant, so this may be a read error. The DNA for the CDR3 is TGCAGTGCTAGGGCGTTCGGGACAGGGTGGACTGAAGCTTTCTTT. Translation: CSARAFGTGWTEAFF. The chain recombines TRBV20-1 with TRBJ1-1; 9 bases line up with TRBD1. Per germline, CDR1 DFQATT and CDR2 SNEGSKA (reference sequence). The CDR3 has 15 residues. V was clipped by 3 bases and J by 5 bases; unmatched bases: 10.

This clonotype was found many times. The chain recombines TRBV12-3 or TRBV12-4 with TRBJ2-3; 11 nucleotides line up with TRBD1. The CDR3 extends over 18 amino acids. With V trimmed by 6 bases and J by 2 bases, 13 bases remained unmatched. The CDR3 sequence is CASSRGQGALTFTDTQYF. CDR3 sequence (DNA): TGTGCCAGCAGCCGTGGACAGGGGGCCCTCACATTCACAGATACGCAGTATTTT.